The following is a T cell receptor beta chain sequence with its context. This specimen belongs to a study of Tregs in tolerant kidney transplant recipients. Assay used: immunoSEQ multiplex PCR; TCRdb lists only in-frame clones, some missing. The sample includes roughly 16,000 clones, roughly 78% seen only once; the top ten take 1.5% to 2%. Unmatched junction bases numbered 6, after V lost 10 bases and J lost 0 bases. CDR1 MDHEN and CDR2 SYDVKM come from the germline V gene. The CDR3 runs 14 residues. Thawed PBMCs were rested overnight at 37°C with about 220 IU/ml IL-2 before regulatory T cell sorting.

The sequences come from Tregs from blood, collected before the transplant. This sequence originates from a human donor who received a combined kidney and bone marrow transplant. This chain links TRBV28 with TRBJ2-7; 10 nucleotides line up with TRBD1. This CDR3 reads CAISDRGNSYEQYF. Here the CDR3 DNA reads TGTGCCATTTCGGACAGGGGGAACTCCTACGAGCAGTACTTC.